This is a list of T cell receptor beta chains from one sample in a study of cytomegalovirus exposure and HLA in healthy donors. The method was immunoSEQ multiplex PCR; TCRdb's version includes in-frame clones alone and lacks a portion of them. The table records roughly 290,000 clones, around 80% of them present only once. The source material was PBMCs. The receptor source for this set is a girl aged 2-10 years in good health and CMV-seronegative. Both conserved end residues are part of each CDR3. Fields, in order: J gene, clone size, V gene, D gene, CDR3 DNA, CDR3 protein. D genes are given only for firm matches. A row's size may be missing; if present it is once, few, many or a size class.

j_call: TRBJ2-1; clone_size: -; v_call: TRBV7-8; d_call: TRBD2; cdr3_nt: TGTGCCAGCAGCGCGCGACTAGCGGGGGTATACAATGAGCAGTTCTTC; cdr3_aa: CASSARLAGVYNEQFF
j_call: TRBJ2-1; clone_size: -; v_call: TRBV4-1; d_call: -; cdr3_nt: TGCGCCAGCAGCCAAGACCCGGGCAATGAGCAGTTCTTC; cdr3_aa: CASSQDPGNEQFF
j_call: TRBJ2-4; clone_size: -; v_call: TRBV7-3; d_call: TRBD1; cdr3_nt: TGTGCCAGCAGCTTACAAGGACAGGGAATTAGCATTCAGTACTTC; cdr3_aa: CASSLQGQGISIQYF
j_call: TRBJ1-6; clone_size: -; v_call: TRBV28; d_call: -; cdr3_nt: TGTGCCAGCAGTTTAGTCCGGACAGCCAGTAATTCACCCCTCCACTTT; cdr3_aa: CASSLVRTASNSPLHF
j_call: TRBJ2-1; clone_size: -; v_call: TRBV11-2; d_call: TRBD2; cdr3_nt: TGTGCCAGCAGTCCTGGACTAGCCTCAACATGGAATGAGCAGTTCTTC; cdr3_aa: CASSPGLASTWNEQFF
j_call: TRBJ1-6; clone_size: -; v_call: TRBV7-9; d_call: -; cdr3_nt: TGTGCCAGCAGCCCCACGACCGGGGGACGGTCCTATAATTCACCCCTCCACTTT; cdr3_aa: CASSPTTGGRSYNSPLHF
j_call: TRBJ2-7; clone_size: -; v_call: TRBV7-8; d_call: TRBD1; cdr3_nt: TGTGCCAGCAGCCTAAAGGGGACAGGGGGCCTGTACGAGCAGTACTTC; cdr3_aa: CASSLKGTGGLYEQYF
j_call: TRBJ1-4; clone_size: few; v_call: TRBV18; d_call: -; cdr3_nt: TGTGCCAGCTCACCACCCCGAGGGGGTTCAGCTAATGAAAAACTGTTTTTT; cdr3_aa: CASSPPRGGSANEKLFF
j_call: TRBJ2-5; clone_size: -; v_call: TRBV28; d_call: TRBD2; cdr3_nt: TGTGCCAGCAGGAAGTATCAGCGGGGGCCGACACAAGAGACCCAGTACTTC; cdr3_aa: CASRKYQRGPTQETQYF
j_call: TRBJ2-5; clone_size: once; v_call: TRBV29-1; d_call: -; cdr3_nt: TGCAGCGTTGCTCGGGGGCAAGAGACCCAGTACTTC; cdr3_aa: CSVARGQETQYF
j_call: TRBJ1-1; clone_size: -; v_call: TRBV7-9; d_call: -; cdr3_nt: TGTGCCAGCAGCTTATGGTTTTGGGCAGGGGCTGAGACTGAAGCTTTCTTT; cdr3_aa: CASSLWFWAGAETEAFF
j_call: TRBJ2-7; clone_size: -; v_call: TRBV25-1; d_call: TRBD1; cdr3_nt: TGTGCCAGCAGTGAACGGCAGGGGGCGTACGAGCAGTACTTC; cdr3_aa: CASSERQGAYEQYF
j_call: TRBJ2-5; clone_size: -; v_call: TRBV11-2; d_call: -; cdr3_nt: TGTGCCAGCAATGAGTTGCGGGTTTCTGAGACCCAGTACTTC; cdr3_aa: CASNELRVSETQYF
j_call: TRBJ2-7; clone_size: -; v_call: TRBV6-5; d_call: -; cdr3_nt: TGTGCCAGCACCCCGGGGTGGGTTGGCTACGAGCAGTACTTC; cdr3_aa: CASTPGWVGYEQYF
j_call: TRBJ2-1; clone_size: -; v_call: TRBV27; d_call: TRBD2; cdr3_nt: TGTGCCAGCACCTTAAGTGGGACTAGCGGAAATGAGCAGTTCTTC; cdr3_aa: CASTLSGTSGNEQFF
j_call: TRBJ2-4; clone_size: -; v_call: TRBV30; d_call: -; cdr3_nt: TGTGCCTGGAGTGTATGGGGGGGGGCTAGTAAAGCCAAAAACATTCAGTACTTC; cdr3_aa: CAWSVWGGASKAKNIQYF
j_call: TRBJ1-5; clone_size: once; v_call: TRBV19; d_call: -; cdr3_nt: TGTGCCAGTAGTTACGGGGGGGCGGGTCAGCCCCAGCATTTT; cdr3_aa: CASSYGGAGQPQHF
j_call: TRBJ1-5; clone_size: -; v_call: TRBV7-9; d_call: TRBD1; cdr3_nt: TGTGCCAGCAGCTTTAAGCAGGGGGCGAGTAGAGTGGGACGGCCCCAGCATTTT; cdr3_aa: CASSFKQGASRVGRPQHF
j_call: TRBJ2-1; clone_size: few; v_call: TRBV29-1; d_call: -; cdr3_nt: TGCAGCGTCGAGTTATTTCTGGCGGGACGATATTTCTCCTACAATGAGCAGTTCTTC; cdr3_aa: CSVELFLAGRYFSYNEQFF
j_call: TRBJ2-1; clone_size: -; v_call: TRBV7-6; d_call: TRBD2; cdr3_nt: TGTGCCAGCAGCCAATCGAAGACTAGCGGGCCCGCGAATGAGCAGTTCTTC; cdr3_aa: CASSQSKTSGPANEQFF
j_call: TRBJ1-1; clone_size: -; v_call: TRBV6-6; d_call: -; cdr3_nt: TGTGCCAGCAGTTACCCCCGGGACATGAACACTGAAGCTTTCTTT; cdr3_aa: CASSYPRDMNTEAFF
j_call: TRBJ2-3; clone_size: -; v_call: TRBV7-3; d_call: -; cdr3_nt: TGTGCCAGCAGCCTAGGCCAGATCAGGGGACGCACAGATACGCAGTATTTT; cdr3_aa: CASSLGQIRGRTDTQYF
j_call: TRBJ1-2; clone_size: -; v_call: TRBV28; d_call: TRBD1; cdr3_nt: TGTGCCAGCAGTCCCGGACAGGGGGGAGGGTTCTATGGCTACACCTTC; cdr3_aa: CASSPGQGGGFYGYTF
j_call: TRBJ2-2; clone_size: -; v_call: TRBV5-1; d_call: TRBD2; cdr3_nt: TGCGCCAGCAGCTTGGACTCTAGCGGGGTTACAAGAATAGCCGGGGAGCTGTTTTTT; cdr3_aa: CASSLDSSGVTRIAGELFF
j_call: TRBJ1-2; clone_size: -; v_call: TRBV18; d_call: TRBD1; cdr3_nt: TGTGCCAGCTCAACACAGGGGAGGGAGTATGGCTACACCTTC; cdr3_aa: CASSTQGREYGYTF
j_call: TRBJ1-1; clone_size: -; v_call: TRBV5-1; d_call: -; cdr3_nt: TGCGCCAGCAGCGTCGGAGGGGAGTTGAACACTGAAGCTTTCTTT; cdr3_aa: CASSVGGELNTEAFF
j_call: TRBJ2-3; clone_size: -; v_call: TRBV9; d_call: TRBD2; cdr3_nt: TGTGCCAGCAGCGTCCTACCTGGACTAGCGGGAGCCACAGATACGCAGTATTTT; cdr3_aa: CASSVLPGLAGATDTQYF
j_call: TRBJ2-5; clone_size: -; v_call: TRBV6-5; d_call: -; cdr3_nt: TGTGCCAGCAGGAGGTTCAACTACCAAGAGACCCAGTACTTC; cdr3_aa: CASRRFNYQETQYF
j_call: TRBJ1-4; clone_size: -; v_call: TRBV6-5; d_call: -; cdr3_nt: TGTGCCAGCAGTTACTCCCTAGGGAGCGAAAAACTGTTTTTT; cdr3_aa: CASSYSLGSEKLFF
j_call: TRBJ2-1; clone_size: -; v_call: TRBV5-4; d_call: -; cdr3_nt: TGTGCCAGCGCCGGAAGGCGGGGCCACAATGAGCAGTTCTTC; cdr3_aa: CASAGRRGHNEQFF
j_call: TRBJ2-5; clone_size: -; v_call: TRBV7-2; d_call: TRBD2; cdr3_nt: TGTGCCAGCAGCCCTGGGACTAGTGTTTGGGAGACCCAGTACTTC; cdr3_aa: CASSPGTSVWETQYF
j_call: TRBJ1-1; clone_size: -; v_call: TRBV28; d_call: -; cdr3_nt: TGTGCCAGCAGTTCCGGACAGCACACTGAAGCTTTCTTT; cdr3_aa: CASSSGQHTEAFF
j_call: TRBJ2-1; clone_size: -; v_call: TRBV2; d_call: TRBD2; cdr3_nt: TGTGCCAGCAGTACTAGCGAGAGCTCCTACAATGAGCAGTTCTTC; cdr3_aa: CASSTSESSYNEQFF
j_call: TRBJ1-2; clone_size: once; v_call: TRBV30; d_call: -; cdr3_nt: TGTGCCGGTATCGCACCGAGTGGCTACACCTTC; cdr3_aa: CAGIAPSGYTF
j_call: TRBJ2-1; clone_size: -; v_call: TRBV25-1; d_call: TRBD1; cdr3_nt: TGTGCCAGCAGTCCACGGGACAGGGGGCACAATGAGCAGTTCTTC; cdr3_aa: CASSPRDRGHNEQFF
j_call: TRBJ2-3; clone_size: -; v_call: TRBV9; d_call: TRBD2; cdr3_nt: TGTGCCAGCAGCGTAGGACTAGCTTTCACAGATACGCAGTATTTT; cdr3_aa: CASSVGLAFTDTQYF
j_call: TRBJ2-2; clone_size: -; v_call: TRBV5-1; d_call: -; cdr3_nt: TGCGCCAGCAGCTTCGGCGGGACGAACACCGGGGAGCTGTTTTTT; cdr3_aa: CASSFGGTNTGELFF
j_call: TRBJ1-3; clone_size: -; v_call: TRBV15; d_call: -; cdr3_nt: TGTGCCACCAGCAGAGTCGGTTACTCTGGAAACACCATATATTTT; cdr3_aa: CATSRVGYSGNTIYF
j_call: TRBJ2-3; clone_size: -; v_call: TRBV9; d_call: TRBD2; cdr3_nt: TGTGCCAGCAGCCGGGGACTAGCGGGGGACACAGATACGCAGTATTTT; cdr3_aa: CASSRGLAGDTDTQYF
j_call: TRBJ2-5; clone_size: few; v_call: TRBV29-1; d_call: TRBD1; cdr3_nt: TGCAGCGTTGGGCCGGGACAGACGTACCAAGAGACCCAGTACTTC; cdr3_aa: CSVGPGQTYQETQYF